The 6 T cell receptor beta chains below were found in one sample sequenced in a study of sequential checkpoint blockade in melanoma. Measured with immunoSEQ multiplex PCR; TCRdb has only the in-frame clones, and not every one. The sample records about 17,000 clones, more than 65% being singletons. The treatment is: randomized to nivolumab then ipilimumab (arm A) or the reverse (arm B). Source: CD8+ T cells sorted from blood (inferred from file names), taken from a patient given nivolumab and ipilimumab in sequence. The receptor source for this set is a human donor with melanoma.

V and J are TRBV7-9 and TRBJ2-2; TRBD1 matches at 9 bases. After removal of 4 bases from V and 7 bases from J, the junction contained 4 bases not matched to a gene. The germline V gene has CDR1 SEHNR and CDR2 FQNEAQ (reference sequence). The CDR3 is 14 residues long. CDR3 region: CASSSTGGGGELFF. The CDR3 bases are TGTGCCAGCAGCTCAACAGGGGGCGGCGGGGAGCTGTTTTTT.

The chain carries TRBV2 and TRBJ1-6; D might be TRBD1 (5 bases). Trimming pared 2 bases from V and 6 bases from J, leaving 14 bases between. CDR3 length: 16 amino acids. In germline, CDR1 is SNHLY, CDR2 FYNNEI. The CDR3: CASSESRRGGNSPLHF. As DNA, the CDR3 is TGTGCCAGCAGTGAAAGTAGAAGGGGAGGTAATTCACCCCTCCACTTT.

The genes are TRBV7-8 and TRBJ2-1; TRBD2 matches 7 bases. Trimming at V came to 3 bases and at J to 3 bases, leaving 23 bases not matched to a gene. CDR3 length: 21 residues. CDR1 is SGHVS and CDR2 is FQNEAQ in the germline V gene. The DNA for the CDR3 is TGTGCCAGCAGCTTTCCCGAGCCCCAGGGAGGGCTCCCGGAGAGCTACAATGAGCAGTTCTTC. As protein: CASSFPEPQGGLPESYNEQFF.

The V gene is TRBV6-5, the J gene TRBJ2-7; D remains ambiguous. The CDR3 spans 13 residues. Germline V lookup: CDR1 MNHEY, CDR2 SVGAGI. Trimming removed 0 bases from V and 3 bases from J, with 6 bases in between. The CDR3 DNA follows: TGTGCCAGCAGTTACTCGAGCTACTACGAGCAGTACTTC. It translates to CASSYSSYYEQYF.

This clone was observed a handful of times. This sequence joins TRBV15 and TRBJ2-3; the D gene is possibly TRBD2 (7 bases). Per germline, CDR1 LNHNV and CDR2 YYDKDF (reference sequence). Trimming removed 0 bases at V and 2 bases at J, with 15 bases between. The CDR3 is 17 amino acids. This chain's CDR3 is CATSRETGAGVTDTQYF. CDR3 sequence (DNA): TGTGCCACCAGCAGAGAGACGGGGGCGGGGGTCACAGATACGCAGTATTTT.

The rearrangement uses TRBV2 and TRBJ1-1; D possibly corresponds to TRBD1 (6 bases). Germline-derived CDR1 and CDR2 are SNHLY and FYNNEI. V lost 1 base and J 8 bases, leaving 11 bases between the germline ends. This CDR3 spans 13 amino acids. CDR3: CASSEGTAPEAFF. The CDR3 DNA reads TGTGCCAGCAGTGAAGGGACAGCTCCCGAAGCTTTCTTT.